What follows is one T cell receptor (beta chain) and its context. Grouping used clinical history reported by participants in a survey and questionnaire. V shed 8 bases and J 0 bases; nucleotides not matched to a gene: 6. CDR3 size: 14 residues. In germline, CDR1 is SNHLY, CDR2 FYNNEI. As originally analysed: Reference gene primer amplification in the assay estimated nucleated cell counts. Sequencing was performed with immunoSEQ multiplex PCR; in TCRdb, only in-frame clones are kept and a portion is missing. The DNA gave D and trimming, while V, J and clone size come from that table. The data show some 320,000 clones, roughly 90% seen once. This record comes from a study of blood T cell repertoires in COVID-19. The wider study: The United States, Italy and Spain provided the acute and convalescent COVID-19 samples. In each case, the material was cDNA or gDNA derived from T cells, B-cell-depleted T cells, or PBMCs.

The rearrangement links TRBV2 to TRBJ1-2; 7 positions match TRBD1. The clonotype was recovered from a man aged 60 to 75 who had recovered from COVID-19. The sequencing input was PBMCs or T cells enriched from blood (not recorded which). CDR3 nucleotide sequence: TGTGCCAGCCTAGGGGACAGAGCTAACTATGGCTACACCTTC. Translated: CASLGDRANYGYTF.